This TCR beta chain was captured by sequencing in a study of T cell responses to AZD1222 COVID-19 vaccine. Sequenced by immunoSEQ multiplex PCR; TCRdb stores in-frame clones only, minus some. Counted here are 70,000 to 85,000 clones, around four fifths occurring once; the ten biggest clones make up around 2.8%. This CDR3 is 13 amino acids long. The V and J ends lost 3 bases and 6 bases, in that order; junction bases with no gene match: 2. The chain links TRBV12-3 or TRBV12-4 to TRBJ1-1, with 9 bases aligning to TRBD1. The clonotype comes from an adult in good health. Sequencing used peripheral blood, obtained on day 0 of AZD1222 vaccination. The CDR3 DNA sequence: TGTGCCAGCAGTTTTGACAGGGGGGCTGAAGCTTTCTTT. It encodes CASSFDRGAEAFF.